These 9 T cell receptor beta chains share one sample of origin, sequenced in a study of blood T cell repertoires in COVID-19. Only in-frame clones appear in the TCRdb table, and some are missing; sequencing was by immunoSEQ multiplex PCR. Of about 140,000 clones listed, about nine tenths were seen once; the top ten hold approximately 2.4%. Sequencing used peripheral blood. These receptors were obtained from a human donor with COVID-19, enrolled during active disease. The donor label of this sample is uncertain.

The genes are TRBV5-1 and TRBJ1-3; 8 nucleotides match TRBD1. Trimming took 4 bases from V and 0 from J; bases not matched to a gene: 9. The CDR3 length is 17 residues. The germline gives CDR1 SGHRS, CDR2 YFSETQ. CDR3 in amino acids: CASSRGAGGGSGNTIYF. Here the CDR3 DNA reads TGCGCCAGCAGCCGAGGCGCAGGGGGCGGCTCTGGAAACACCATATATTTT.

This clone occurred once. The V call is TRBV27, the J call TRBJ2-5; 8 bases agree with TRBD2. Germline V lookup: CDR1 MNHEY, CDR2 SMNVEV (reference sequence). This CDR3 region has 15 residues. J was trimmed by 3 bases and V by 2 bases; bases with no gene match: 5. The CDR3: CASSLGGRREETQYF. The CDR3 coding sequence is TGTGCCAGCAGTTTAGGCGGGAGGAGAGAAGAGACCCAGTACTTC.

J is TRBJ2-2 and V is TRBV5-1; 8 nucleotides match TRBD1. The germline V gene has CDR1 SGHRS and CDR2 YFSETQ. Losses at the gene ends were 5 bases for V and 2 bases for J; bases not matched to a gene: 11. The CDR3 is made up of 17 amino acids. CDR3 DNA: TGCGCCAGCAGACAAGCTACCGGGACAGGAAACACCGGGGAGCTGTTTTTT. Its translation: CASRQATGTGNTGELFF.

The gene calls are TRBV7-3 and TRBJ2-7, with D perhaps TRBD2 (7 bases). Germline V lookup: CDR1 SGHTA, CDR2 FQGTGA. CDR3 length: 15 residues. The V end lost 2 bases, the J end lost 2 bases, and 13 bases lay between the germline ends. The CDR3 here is CASSLSGGGTYEQYF. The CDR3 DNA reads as TGTGCCAGCAGCTTATCGGGGGGCGGCACCTACGAGCAGTACTTC. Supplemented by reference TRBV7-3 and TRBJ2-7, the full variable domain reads GAGVSQTPSNKVTEKGKYVELRCDPISGHTALYWYRQSLGQGPEFLIYFQGTGAADDSGLPNDRFFAVRPEGSVSTLKIQRTERGDSAVYLCASSLSGGGTYEQYFGPGTRLTVT.

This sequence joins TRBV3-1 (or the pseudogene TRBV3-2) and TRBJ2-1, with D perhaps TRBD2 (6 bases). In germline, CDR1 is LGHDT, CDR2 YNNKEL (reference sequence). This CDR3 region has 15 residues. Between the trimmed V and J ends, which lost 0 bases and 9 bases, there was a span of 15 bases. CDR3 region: CASSQDNAGPGEQFF. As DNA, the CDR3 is TGTGCCAGCAGCCAAGATAATGCGGGGCCCGGTGAGCAGTTCTTC.

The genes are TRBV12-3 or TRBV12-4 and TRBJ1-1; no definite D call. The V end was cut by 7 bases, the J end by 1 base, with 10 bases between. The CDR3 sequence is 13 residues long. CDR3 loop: CASNLQQNTEAFF. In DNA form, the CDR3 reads TGTGCCAGCAACCTACAGCAGAACACTGAAGCTTTCTTT.

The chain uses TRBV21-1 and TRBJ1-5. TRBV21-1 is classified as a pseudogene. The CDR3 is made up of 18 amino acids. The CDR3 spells CASSRGGAGSVTNQPQHF. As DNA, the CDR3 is TGTGCCAGCAGCAGGGGGGGGGCAGGGTCAGTGACGAATCAGCCCCAGCATTTT.

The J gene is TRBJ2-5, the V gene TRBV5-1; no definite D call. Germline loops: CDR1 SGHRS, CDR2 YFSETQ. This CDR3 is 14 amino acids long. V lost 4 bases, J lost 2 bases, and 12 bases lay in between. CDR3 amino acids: CASSPTPGQETQYF. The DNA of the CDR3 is TGCGCCAGCAGCCCTACCCCCGGGCAAGAGACCCAGTACTTC.

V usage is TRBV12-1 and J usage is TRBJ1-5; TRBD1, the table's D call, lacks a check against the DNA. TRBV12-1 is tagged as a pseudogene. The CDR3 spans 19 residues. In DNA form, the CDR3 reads TGTGCCAGCACCCGGACCCCGAGGACAGGGATGGGAAAATATCAGCCCCAGCATTTT. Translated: CASTRTPRTGMGKYQPQHF.